The 17 T cell receptor beta chains presented below share a single source sample, sequenced in a study of blood T cells in healthy people across ages (dated by TCRdb to the mid-2010s). Libraries were made using 5' RACE. Sequencing took place on an Illumina HiSeq 2500. A second roughly 7 to 11 cycle PCR used a sample-barcoded 5' primer and a J-beta primer mix. TCRdb reprocessing: public reads trimmed at Q25 with fastp, clones called with MiXCR, in-frame beta chains kept. Entries that share a CDR3 protein sequence are merged under the most common genes and DNA. Counted in this sample were roughly 1.4 million distinct CDR3 sequences; 55% to 75% of them appeared once. The ten top clones hold 5% to 7% of the sample. What was sequenced was blood. The receptors stem from a man aged 18 to 30 in good health.

The V call is TRBV6-6, the J call TRBJ1-2; the D is unclear. Germline lookup yields CDR1 MNHNY and CDR2 SVGAGI (reference sequence). With 0 bases removed from V and 3 bases from J, the gap between germline ends came to 8 bases. This CDR3 contains 14 residues. For the CDR3, the DNA is TGTGCCAGCAGTTACTCGACCTTAGACTATGGCTACACCTTC. This gives the protein CASSYSTLDYGYTF.

A remark on this clonotype: One end of the junction fails to match germline, which may point to a read error. The chain has TRBV4-3 and TRBJ2-6; perhaps TRBD2 as D (5 bases). The CDR3 is 19 amino acids. Germline CDR1 LGHNA, CDR2 YSLEER. The CDR3 here is CASSEDWAGGLGGANVLTF. Here the CDR3 DNA reads TGCGCCAGCAGCGAAGACTGGGCCGGAGGTTTAGGAGGGGCCAACGTCCTGACTTTC.

In this sample, this clonotype turned up a few times. The chain is built from TRBV20-1 and TRBJ2-4; 10 nucleotides align to TRBD1. CDR1 and CDR2 (germline): DFQATT, SNEGSKA (reference sequence). With V trimmed by 3 bases and J by 6 bases, 5 bases remained unmatched. This CDR3 is built from 14 residues. CDR3 loop: CSASPGQGGNIQYF. In DNA, the CDR3 is TGCAGTGCTAGCCCCGGACAGGGGGGAAACATTCAGTACTTC.

In its sample, this clonotype was seen a few times. The gene calls are TRBV7-2 and TRBJ2-1, with D perhaps matching TRBD1 (6 bases). CDR1 and CDR2 from the germline V gene are SGHTA and FQGNSA. The CDR3 runs to 14 residues. V was pared by 7 bases and J by 7 bases, with 17 bases between. The CDR3 nucleotides are TGTGCCAGCACCCCGGGAACAGGGCTTAATGAGCAGTTCTTC. Residues: CASTPGTGLNEQFF.

The rearrangement links TRBV6-5 to TRBJ2-3, with D unclear. The CDR3 contains 15 residues. Looked up from germline, CDR1 is MNHEY and CDR2 is SVGAGI. Trimming removed 0 bases from V and 0 bases from J, with 7 bases in between. As DNA, the CDR3 is TGTGCCAGCAGTTACTCGGCGAAGAGCACAGATACGCAGTATTTT. It encodes CASSYSAKSTDTQYF.

This CDR3 is CASSQDWGTVNYEQYF. Here the CDR3 DNA reads TGCGCCAGCAGCCAAGATTGGGGGACGGTAAACTACGAGCAGTACTTC. The chain joins TRBV4-1 to TRBJ2-5, with D perhaps being TRBD1 or TRBD2 (5 bases each). The DNA end lines up better with TRBJ2-7; the J call may be wrong. CDR3 length: 16 amino acids. Germline-derived CDR1 and CDR2 are MGHRA and YSYEKL.

The gene calls are TRBV4-2 and TRBJ2-5; 7 bases map to TRBD2. There are 15 residues in the CDR3. The germline V gene has CDR1 LGHNA and CDR2 YNFKEQ. V was pared by 4 bases and J by 1 base, with 6 bases of the junction left unmatched. CDR3 sequence (DNA): TGTGCCAGCAGCCTCCTAGCGGCTGCCCAAGAGACCCAGTACTTC. Translating it yields CASSLLAAAQETQYF.

The chain uses TRBV20-1 and TRBJ2-7; D possibly uses TRBD1 or TRBD2 (5 bases each). This CDR3 region has 14 residues. Germline values: CDR1 DFQATT, CDR2 SNEGSKA (reference sequence). Trimming cost V 3 bases and J 3 bases, with 15 bases left between them. The CDR3 here is CSASGALGDYEQYF. CDR3 DNA sequence: TGCAGTGCTAGTGGGGCACTAGGGGACTACGAGCAGTACTTC.

This clonotype appeared once. The CDR3 DNA reads as TGTGCCAGCAGTGAACCCGGGGAGCGCCTCACAGATACGCAGTATTTT. The encoded protein is CASSEPGERLTDTQYF. The rearrangement uses TRBV6-1 and TRBJ2-3; the D gene is possibly TRBD2 (5 bases). Trimming pared 2 bases from V and 2 bases from J, leaving 14 bases between. The CDR3 totals 16 residues. Per the germline V gene, CDR1 is MNHNS and CDR2 is SASEGT.

The V and J genes are TRBV20-1 and TRBJ2-7; TRBD1 matches 7 bases. Trimming at V came to 4 bases and at J to 5 bases, leaving 5 bases not matched to a gene. The CDR3 covers 12 residues. Germline V gene sequence: CDR1 DFQATT, CDR2 SNEGSKA (reference sequence). The CDR3 spells CSAKTGSHEQYF. The DNA for the CDR3 is TGCAGTGCTAAGACAGGGTCCCACGAGCAGTACTTC.

Comments on this clonotype: Compared with germline, one end of the junction differs, possibly owing to a read error. The gene calls are TRBV29-1 and TRBJ2-5; unclear D gene. CDR3 length: 16 amino acids. CDR1 SQVTM and CDR2 ANQGSEA come from the germline V gene. The CDR3, as DNA: TGCAGCGTTCAAGAGGCCCAGTCTTGGTACCAAGAGACCCAGTACTTC. The encoded protein is CSVQEAQSWYQETQYF.

The chain joins TRBV7-2 to TRBJ1-2; 10 nucleotides line up with TRBD1. The CDR3 is made up of 16 amino acids. Germline CDR1 SGHTA, CDR2 FQGNSA. Trimming cost V 4 bases and J 4 bases; bases outside gene matches: 9. The CDR3 loop reads CASSSGTGAAGYGYTF. As DNA, the CDR3 is TGTGCCAGCAGCTCCGGGACAGGGGCGGCGGGCTATGGCTACACCTTC.

This clonotype was counted between two and nine times. The chain links TRBV2 to TRBJ2-7; 9 bases are a match to TRBD2. Germline CDR1 and CDR2: SNHLY and FYNNEI. The CDR3 extends over 16 amino acids. V lost 6 bases, J lost 2 bases, and 11 bases stayed unmatched. The CDR3, as DNA: TGTGCCAGCAGAGAAACTGGACTAGCGAAAACCTACGAGCAGTACTTC. Encoded protein: CASRETGLAKTYEQYF.

The chain joins TRBV29-1 to TRBJ2-7; TRBD1 might be the D (6 bases). V dropped 6 bases and J dropped 2 bases, with 11 bases sitting between them. Germline V CDR1 and CDR2: SQVTM, ANQGSEA. The CDR3 totals 12 residues. CDR3 sequence reads: CSVEDRTYEQYF. The CDR3 DNA sequence: TGCAGCGTGGAGGACAGAACCTACGAGCAGTACTTC.

The chain links TRBV7-7 to TRBJ2-1; the D is unclear. Germline lookup yields CDR1 SSHAT and CDR2 FNYEAQ (reference sequence). The CDR3 totals 13 residues. V was trimmed by 4 bases and J by 3 bases, leaving 7 bases between them. The CDR3: CASSWSNYNEQFF. For the CDR3, the DNA is TGTGCCAGCAGCTGGAGTAACTACAATGAGCAGTTCTTC.

This clonotype was seen only a few times. The genes are TRBV4-2 and TRBJ2-6; 10 nucleotides line up with TRBD2. The trim removed 5 bases at V and 0 bases at J, leaving 7 bases unmatched. Per germline, CDR1 LGHNA and CDR2 YNFKEQ. The CDR3 has 18 residues. CDR3 protein: CASSEAGTSASGANVLTF. In DNA form, the CDR3 reads TGTGCCAGCAGCGAAGCCGGGACTAGCGCCTCTGGGGCCAACGTCCTGACTTTC.

The chain employs TRBV4-1 and TRBJ1-1; D is perhaps TRBD1 (5 bases). Trimming cost V 2 bases and J 4 bases, with 8 bases left between them. Germline-derived CDR1 and CDR2 are MGHRA and YSYEKL. The length of the CDR3 is 13 residues. DNA of the CDR3: TGCGCCAGCAGCCAAACAGGCGTCACTGAAGCTTTCTTT. Protein sequence: CASSQTGVTEAFF.